This T cell receptor beta chain was found in a study of technical replicates of blood from several donors (dated by TCRdb to 2016 to 2017). The CDR3 goes from the cysteine to the phenylalanine over 15 residues. The CDR3 DNA has 45 bases and is translated from base 1. The germline V gene specifies ENHRY as CDR1 and SYGVKD as CDR2. Clipping removes 2 bases from V and 4 bases from J, with 3 as the unmatched junction base count. Receptors were amplified or captured by the immunoSEQ multiplex PCR assay. As stored in TCRdb, this immuneACCESS dataset retains in-frame rearrangements with V and J assigned. A fraction of the clones does not appear; measured against another copy, unresolved V genes explain less than half of the discrepancy, and the remainder lacks a known reason. The sample includes 75,000 to 90,000 clones, with about 95% observed a single time. The ten largest clonotypes hold under 0.35% of the sample.

This clone showed up just once. It has no known antigen specificity. Per-base qualities were not stored, and no clone one base away is much larger. The receptor was derived from a human donor in good health. The material sequenced was T cells isolated from PBMCs. The sequence links TRBV10-3 to TRBJ2-1; 9 central nucleotides agree with TRBD2. The CDR3 has the sequence CAISEGREGYNEQFF. The sequenced DNA: TGTGCCATCAGTGAGGGGCGGGAGGGATACAATGAGCAGTTCTTC.